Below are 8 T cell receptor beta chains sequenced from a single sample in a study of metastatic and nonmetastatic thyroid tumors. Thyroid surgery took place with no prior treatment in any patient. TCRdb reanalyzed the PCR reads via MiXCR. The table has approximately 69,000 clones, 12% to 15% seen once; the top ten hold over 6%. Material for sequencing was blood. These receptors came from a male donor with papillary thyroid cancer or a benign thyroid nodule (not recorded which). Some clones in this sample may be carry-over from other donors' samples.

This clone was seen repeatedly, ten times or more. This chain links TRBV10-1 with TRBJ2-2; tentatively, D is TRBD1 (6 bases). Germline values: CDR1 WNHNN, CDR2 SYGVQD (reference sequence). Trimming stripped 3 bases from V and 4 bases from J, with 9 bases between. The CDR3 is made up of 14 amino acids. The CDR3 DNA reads TGCGCCAGCAGTGAAGGACAGATCACCGGGGAGCTGTTTTTT. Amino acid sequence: CASSEGQITGELFF.

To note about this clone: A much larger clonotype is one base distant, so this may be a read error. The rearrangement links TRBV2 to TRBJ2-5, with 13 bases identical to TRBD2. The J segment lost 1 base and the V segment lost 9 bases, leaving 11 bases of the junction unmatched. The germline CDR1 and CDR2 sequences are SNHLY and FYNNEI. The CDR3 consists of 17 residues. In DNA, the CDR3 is TGTGCCAGTCCGGGGACTAGCGGGATGGGTATCCAAGAGACCCAGTACTTC. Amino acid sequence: CASPGTSGMGIQETQYF.

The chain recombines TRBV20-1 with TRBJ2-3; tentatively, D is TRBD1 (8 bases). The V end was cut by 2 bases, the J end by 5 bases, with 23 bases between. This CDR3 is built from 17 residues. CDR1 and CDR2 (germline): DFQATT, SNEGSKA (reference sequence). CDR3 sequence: CSARKPGQGGTIDTQYF. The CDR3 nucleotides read TGCAGTGCTAGAAAACCCGGACAGGGAGGGACCATAGATACGCAGTATTTT.

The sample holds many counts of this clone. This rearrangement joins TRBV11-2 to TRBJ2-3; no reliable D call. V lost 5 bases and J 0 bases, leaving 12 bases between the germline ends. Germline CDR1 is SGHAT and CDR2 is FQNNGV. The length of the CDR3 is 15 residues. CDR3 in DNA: TGTGCCAGCAGCCTCCTATGGTCTAGCACAGATACGCAGTATTTT. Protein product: CASSLLWSSTDTQYF.

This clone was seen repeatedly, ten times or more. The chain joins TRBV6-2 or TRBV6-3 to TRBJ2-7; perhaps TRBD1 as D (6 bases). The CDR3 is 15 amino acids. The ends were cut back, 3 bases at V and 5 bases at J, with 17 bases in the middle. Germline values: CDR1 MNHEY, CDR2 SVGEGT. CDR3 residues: CASSYNMGQYNEQYF. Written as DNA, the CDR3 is TGTGCCAGCAGTTATAATATGGGACAATACAACGAGCAGTACTTC.

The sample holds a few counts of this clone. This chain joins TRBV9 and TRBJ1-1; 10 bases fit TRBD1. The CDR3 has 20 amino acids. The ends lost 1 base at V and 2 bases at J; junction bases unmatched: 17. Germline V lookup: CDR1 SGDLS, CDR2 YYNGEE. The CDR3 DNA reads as TGTGCCAGCAGCGTACAAGTGACAGGGGGCCCTGGTCTCATCAACACTGAAGCTTTCTTT. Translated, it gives CASSVQVTGGPGLINTEAFF.

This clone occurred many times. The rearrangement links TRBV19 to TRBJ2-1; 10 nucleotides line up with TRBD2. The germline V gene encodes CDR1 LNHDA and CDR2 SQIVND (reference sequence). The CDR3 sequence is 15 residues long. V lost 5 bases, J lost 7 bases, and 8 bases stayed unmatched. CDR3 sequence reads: CASSVSSGSLNEQFF. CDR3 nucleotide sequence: TGTGCCAGTAGTGTCTCTAGCGGGAGTTTGAATGAGCAGTTCTTC.

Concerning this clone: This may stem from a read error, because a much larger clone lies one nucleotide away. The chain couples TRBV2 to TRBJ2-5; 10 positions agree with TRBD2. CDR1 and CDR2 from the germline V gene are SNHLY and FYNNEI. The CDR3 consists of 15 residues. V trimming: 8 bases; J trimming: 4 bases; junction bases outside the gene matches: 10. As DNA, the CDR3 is TGTGCCAGCGGACTAGCGGTAGAATATTCAGAGACCCAGTACTTC. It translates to CASGLAVEYSETQYF. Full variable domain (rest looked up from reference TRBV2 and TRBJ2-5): EPEVTQTPSHQVTQMGQEVILRCVPISNHLYFYWYRQILGQKVEFLVSFYNNEISEKSEIFDDQFSVERPDGSNFTLKIRSTKLEDSAMYFCASGLAVEYSETQYFGPGTRLLVL.